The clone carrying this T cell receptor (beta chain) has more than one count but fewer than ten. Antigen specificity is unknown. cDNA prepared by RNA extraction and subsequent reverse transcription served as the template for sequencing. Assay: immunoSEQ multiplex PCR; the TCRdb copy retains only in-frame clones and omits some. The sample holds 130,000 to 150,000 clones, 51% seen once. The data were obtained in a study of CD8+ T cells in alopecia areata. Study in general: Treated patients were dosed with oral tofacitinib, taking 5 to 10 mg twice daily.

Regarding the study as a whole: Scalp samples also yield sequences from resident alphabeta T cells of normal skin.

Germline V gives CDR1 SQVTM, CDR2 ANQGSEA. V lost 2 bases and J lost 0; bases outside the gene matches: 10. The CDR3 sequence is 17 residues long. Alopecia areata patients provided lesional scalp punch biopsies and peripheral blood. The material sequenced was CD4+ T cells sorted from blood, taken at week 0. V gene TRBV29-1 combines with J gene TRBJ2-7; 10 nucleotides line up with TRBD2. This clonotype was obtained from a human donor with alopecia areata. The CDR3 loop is CSVESWASGGGSYEQYF. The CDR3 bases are TGCAGCGTTGAATCTTGGGCTAGCGGGGGTGGCTCCTACGAGCAGTACTTC.